This TCR beta chain appears in the sequencing data of a study of beta chain features in type 1 diabetes. Overall study findings and caveats: When Type 1 diabetes patients were examined, their TCRB CDR3s proved moderately but significantly shorter in all four CD4+ subsets. VDJ junctions from type 1 diabetes patients carried fewer insertions and larger deletions.

TCRB transcripts that were expressed got sequenced, as all of the isolated RNA had been reverse transcribed. Sequenced by immunoSEQ multiplex PCR; TCRdb stores in-frame clones only, minus some. The sample lists a few hundred thousand clones, 11% occurring once. In germline, CDR1 is SGHVS, CDR2 FQNEAQ. V shed 4 bases and J shed 6 bases, with 8 bases lying between them. The CDR3 loop spans 12 amino acids. This clone was seen a handful of times. The antigen is undetermined. This chain connects TRBV7-8 to TRBJ2-3, with unresolved D. Sequencing was done on a sample of naive CD4+ T cells from blood. The clonotype originates from a man aged 25-45 years with type 1 diabetes. CDR3 DNA sequence: TGTGCCAGCAGCTACTCGAGGGATACGCAGTATTTT. Protein sequence: CASSYSRDTQYF.